Each of the 15 T cell receptor beta chains below was sequenced from the same sample in a study of shared clonotypes between healthy human individuals. Data came from immunoSEQ multiplex PCR; TCRdb stores just in-frame clones and leaves some out. The repertoire holds hundreds of thousands of clones, around 73% seen once, with 1.5% to 2% in the top ten. Sequences were obtained from memory CD4+ T cells sorted from blood. Subset meaning: CD45RA-negative fraction. Receptor source: a woman aged 25 to 45 in good health.

This clone has only a few counts. This sequence joins TRBV7-6 and TRBJ1-1; 8 bases are shared with TRBD1. Per the germline V gene, CDR1 is SGHVS and CDR2 is FNYEAQ. Trimming cost V 1 base and J 8 bases; bases outside gene matches: 6. This CDR3 contains 14 residues. Here the CDR3 reads CASSLVSGTGEAFF. The DNA of the CDR3 is TGTGCCAGCAGCTTAGTCTCGGGGACAGGCGAAGCTTTCTTT.

The V and J genes are TRBV7-6 and TRBJ2-5; 8 bases fit TRBD1. Germline V gene data show CDR1 as SGHVS and CDR2 as FNYEAQ. V lost 5 bases, J lost 0 bases, and 11 bases stayed unmatched. The CDR3 contains 17 residues. As DNA, the CDR3 is TGTGCCAGCAGCAGCCTCGGGACAGGAATGTACCAAGAGACCCAGTACTTC. Translation gives CASSSLGTGMYQETQYF.

The chain couples TRBV19 to TRBJ1-2; 11 bases line up with TRBD1. This CDR3 comprises 16 residues. The V gene's germline CDR1 is LNHDA and CDR2 SQIVND (reference sequence). V gave up 6 bases and J gave up 6 bases; unmatched junction bases: 12. CDR3 sequence: CASRFNSDRGRNGYTF. The CDR3 nucleotides are TGTGCCAGTAGATTTAACTCGGACAGGGGGCGAAATGGCTACACCTTC.

This clone was seen only a few times. The rearrangement links TRBV9 to TRBJ1-5; D may be TRBD1 (5 bases). Deletions cut 0 bases from V and 4 bases from J, with 8 bases between. The CDR3 extends over 14 amino acids. The germline V gene has CDR1 SGDLS and CDR2 YYNGEE. The chain's CDR3 is CASSVGGVNQPQHF. Written as DNA, the CDR3 is TGTGCCAGCAGCGTAGGAGGGGTGAATCAGCCCCAGCATTTT.

The V gene is TRBV10-2, the J gene TRBJ1-2, with a tentative D call TRBD1 (5 bases). V lost 8 bases, J lost 1 base, and 17 bases lay in between. Germline lookup yields CDR1 WSHSY and CDR2 SAAADI. This CDR3 comprises 15 residues. The CDR3 bases are TGCGCCAGCCAGGGTGAGGGTAAACTTAACTATGGCTACACCTTC. Translated, it gives CASQGEGKLNYGYTF.

A few counts support this clone. The gene calls are TRBV2 and TRBJ1-5; D unclear. V was cut by 5 bases and J by 0 bases, with 11 bases left in between. This CDR3 region has 15 residues. Germline loops: CDR1 SNHLY, CDR2 FYNNEI. For the CDR3, the DNA is TGTGCCAGCAGTTTCGACGGTTATAGCAATCAGCCCCAGCATTTT. Translation gives CASSFDGYSNQPQHF.

The chain employs TRBV5-1 and TRBJ2-7; D is uncertain. The CDR3 has 12 amino acids. With 2 bases removed from V and 0 bases from J, the gap between germline ends came to 3 bases. Germline CDR1 reads SGHRS; CDR2 reads YFSETQ. CDR3 protein: CASSLSSYEQYF. CDR3 nucleotides: TGCGCCAGCAGCTTAAGCTCCTACGAGCAGTACTTC.

The CDR3 spells CASSAVTWETQYF. The CDR3 DNA reads as TGTGCCAGTAGCGCGGTTACGTGGGAGACCCAGTACTTC. J is TRBJ2-5 and V is TRBV19; D is unresolved. CDR1 is LNHDA, CDR2 SQIVND, per germline (reference sequence). Between the trimmed V and J ends, which lost 6 bases and 5 bases, there was a span of 13 bases. The CDR3 loop spans 13 amino acids.

This clone came up a few times. The CDR3 sequence is CASSTDRGKAETQYF. The CDR3 DNA is TGTGCCAGCAGCACCGACAGGGGGAAGGCGGAGACCCAGTACTTC. The chain combines TRBV7-2 with TRBJ2-5; 9 positions match TRBD1. V was pared by 5 bases and J by 5 bases, with 9 bases of the junction left unmatched. Germline V gives CDR1 SGHTA, CDR2 FQGNSA. The CDR3 extends over 15 amino acids.

This clone was seen many times. The V call is TRBV10-1, the J call TRBJ2-1; 10 positions match TRBD1. V was clipped by 10 bases and J by 7 bases; unmatched bases: 7. Germline V lookup: CDR1 WNHNN, CDR2 SYGVQD (reference sequence). The CDR3 extends over 13 amino acids. The CDR3 nucleotides read TGCGCCACCCAGAGGGACAGGGGAAATGAGCAGTTCTTC. Amino acid sequence: CATQRDRGNEQFF.

J is TRBJ2-7 and V is TRBV28; D not resolved. The CDR3 loop spans 16 amino acids. Deletions cut 5 bases from V and 6 bases from J, with 23 bases between. CDR1 is MDHEN and CDR2 is SYDVKM in the germline V gene. CDR3: CASSPHGRAQLAEQYF. CDR3 in DNA: TGTGCCAGCAGTCCACACGGACGGGCCCAATTGGCCGAGCAGTACTTC.

CDR3: CASSASGTAAVQQFF. The CDR3 nucleotides are TGTGCCAGCAGTGCCTCTGGGACAGCCGCGGTGCAGCAGTTCTTC. This sequence joins TRBV6-1 and TRBJ2-1; 7 bases map to TRBD1. Germline V gene sequence: CDR1 MNHNS, CDR2 SASEGT. V shed 4 bases and J 11 bases; nucleotides not matched to a gene: 14. The CDR3 covers 15 residues.

The sample holds one count of this clone. The chain recombines TRBV19 with TRBJ2-1; 11 nucleotides line up with TRBD2. In germline, CDR1 is LNHDA, CDR2 SQIVND (reference sequence). The trim removed 5 bases at V and 9 bases at J, leaving 12 bases unmatched. The CDR3 runs to 16 residues. The chain's CDR3 is CASSSLAGGKGGEQFF. The CDR3 bases are TGTGCCAGTAGTTCCCTAGCGGGAGGAAAAGGAGGTGAGCAGTTCTTC.

In its sample, this clone was seen a few times. This chain connects TRBV11-2 to TRBJ1-2; D perhaps matches TRBD1 (6 bases). Germline V gene sequence: CDR1 SGHAT, CDR2 FQNNGV. The CDR3 totals 16 residues. V shed 5 bases and J shed 9 bases, with 25 bases lying between them. This CDR3 is CASSRQVVQSWSSYTF. In DNA form, the CDR3 reads TGTGCCAGCAGCCGACAGGTCGTCCAATCTTGGTCCAGCTACACCTTC.

CDR3 sequence reads: CASSEGGAPWTIYF. The DNA of the CDR3 is TGTGCCAGCAGTGAAGGAGGGGCGCCTTGGACCATATATTTT. The chain employs TRBV2 and TRBJ1-3; a possible D gene is TRBD1 (5 bases). Germline CDR1 SNHLY, CDR2 FYNNEI. This CDR3 contains 14 residues. The germline V and J ends were trimmed by 1 base and 10 bases, with 14 bases remaining between them.